These 7 T cell receptor beta chains share one sample of origin, sequenced in a study of T cell repertoires in cytomegalovirus infection. TCRdb re-analysed the reads in MiXCR, keeping a single row per CDR3 protein. This table holds under 600,000 distinct CDR3 sequences, about 15% found once. Sequencing was performed on CD8+ T cells from PBMCs. The receptors were gathered from a human donor in good health (CMV status not recorded). Some clones in this sample may be carry-over from other donors' samples.

The chain links TRBV5-4 to TRBJ2-7; 11 nucleotides line up with TRBD2. CDR3 length: 15 amino acids. The V segment lost 0 bases and the J segment 4 bases; nucleotides outside the gene matches: 3. Germline V gene sequence: CDR1 SGHNT, CDR2 YYREEE (reference sequence). DNA for the CDR3: TGTGCCAGCAGCTTGGCACTAGCGGGAGCATACGAGCAGTACTTC. Protein product: CASSLALAGAYEQYF.

The rearrangement links TRBV4-2 to TRBJ2-5; tentative D call: TRBD2 (7 bases). CDR1 is LGHNA and CDR2 is YNFKEQ in the germline V gene. V gave up 4 bases and J gave up 3 bases, with 21 bases separating them. The CDR3 has 17 residues. As DNA, the CDR3 is TGTGCCAGCAGCCCCCAGGGAGGGGGGGGTTATGAAGAGACCCAGTACTTC. Its translation is CASSPQGGGGYEETQYF.

This clonotype was recorded many times. This chain uses TRBV7-2 with TRBJ1-1, with no clear D. CDR3 length equals 14 residues. The V end lost 7 bases, the J end lost 0 bases, and 12 bases lay between the germline ends. The V gene's germline CDR1 is SGHTA and CDR2 FQGNSA. The DNA for the CDR3 is TGTGCCAGCAACCCGACGGCCATGAACACTGAAGCTTTCTTT. Protein product: CASNPTAMNTEAFF.

This clonotype has at least ten counts. The chain carries TRBV12-3 or TRBV12-4 and TRBJ2-7, with no clear D. The CDR3 length is 14 residues. V was shortened by 6 bases and J by 11 bases, with 23 bases between the two germline ends. CDR3: CASSPGLGPKLEYF. The DNA for the CDR3 is TGTGCCAGCAGCCCGGGTCTAGGGCCTAAGTTGGAGTACTTC.

This clonotype was seen a handful of times. J is TRBJ1-1 and V is TRBV2, with 7 nucleotides matching TRBD1. The CDR3 is 11 residues long. Germline assignment: CDR1 SNHLY and CDR2 FYNNEI. The V gene end was trimmed by 8 bases and the J gene end by 7 bases; junction bases not matched to a gene: 4. The CDR3 reads CASFDRVEAFF. CDR3 DNA sequence: TGTGCCAGCTTCGACAGGGTTGAAGCTTTCTTT.

In this sample, this clonotype turned up many times. This sequence joins TRBV11-2 and TRBJ1-1; maybe TRBD1 (5 bases). CDR1 is SGHAT, CDR2 FQNNGV, per germline. V lost 5 bases to trimming and J lost 0 bases, with 13 bases between them. The CDR3 length is 15 residues. This chain's CDR3 is CASSEWTPVNTEAFF. In DNA, the CDR3 is TGTGCCAGCAGCGAATGGACACCCGTGAACACTGAAGCTTTCTTT.

This clonotype has at least ten counts. This chain uses TRBV12-3 or TRBV12-4 with TRBJ1-1; D is undetermined. The CDR3 runs 15 residues. V was cut by 3 bases and J by 0 bases, with 11 bases left in between. The CDR3 DNA reads as TGTGCCAGCAGTTTGATGGTCCAGTTGAACACTGAAGCTTTCTTT. It specifies CASSLMVQLNTEAFF.